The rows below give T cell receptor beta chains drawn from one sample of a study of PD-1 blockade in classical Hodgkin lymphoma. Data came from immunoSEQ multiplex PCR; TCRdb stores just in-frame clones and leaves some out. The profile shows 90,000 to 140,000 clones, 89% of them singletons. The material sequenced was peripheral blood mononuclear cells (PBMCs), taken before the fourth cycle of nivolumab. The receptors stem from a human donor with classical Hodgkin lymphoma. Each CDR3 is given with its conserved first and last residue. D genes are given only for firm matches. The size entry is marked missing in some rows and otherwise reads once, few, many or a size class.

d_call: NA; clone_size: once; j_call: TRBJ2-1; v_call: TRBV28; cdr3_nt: TGTGCCAGCAAGGAACTAGATGAGCAGTTCTTC; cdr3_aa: CASKELDEQFF
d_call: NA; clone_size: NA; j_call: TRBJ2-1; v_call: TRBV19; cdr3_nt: TGTGCCAGTAGTCCCCGGGACATTGGCTACAATGAGCAGTTCTTC; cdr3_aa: CASSPRDIGYNEQFF
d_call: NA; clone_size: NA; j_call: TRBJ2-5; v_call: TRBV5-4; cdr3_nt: TGTGCCAGCAGCGCTTGGGGGGGCCAGGGAGAGACCCAGTACTTC; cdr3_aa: CASSAWGGQGETQYF
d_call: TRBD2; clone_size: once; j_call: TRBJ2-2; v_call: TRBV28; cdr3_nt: TGTGCCAGCAGTTTATGGACTAGCGGGAGTGCCGGGGAGCTGTTTTTT; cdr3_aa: CASSLWTSGSAGELFF
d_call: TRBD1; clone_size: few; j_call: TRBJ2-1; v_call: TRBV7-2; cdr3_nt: TGTGCCAGCAGCTCGCGACAGGGCTCCTACAATGAGCAGTTCTTC; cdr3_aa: CASSSRQGSYNEQFF
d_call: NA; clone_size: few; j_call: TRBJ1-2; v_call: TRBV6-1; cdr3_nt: TGTGCCAGCAGTTCCGGGACAACTAACTATGGCTACACCTTC; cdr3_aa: CASSSGTTNYGYTF
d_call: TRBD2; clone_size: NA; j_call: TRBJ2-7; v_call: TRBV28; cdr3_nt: TGTGCCAGCAGTTTGAATCTAGCGGGAGGGTCCTACGAGCAGTACTTC; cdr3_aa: CASSLNLAGGSYEQYF
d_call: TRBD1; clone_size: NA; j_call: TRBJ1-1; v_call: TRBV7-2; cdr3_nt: TGTGCCAGCCCTAGGCAGGGGGCGTCCTTGAACACTGAAGCTTTCTTT; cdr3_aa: CASPRQGASLNTEAFF
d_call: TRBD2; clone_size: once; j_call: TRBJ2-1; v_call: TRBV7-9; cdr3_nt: TGTGCCAGCAGCTTTCCGCCTACTAGCGGGAAATGGAATGAGCAGTTCTTC; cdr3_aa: CASSFPPTSGKWNEQFF
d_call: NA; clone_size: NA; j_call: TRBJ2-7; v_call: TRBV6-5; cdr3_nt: TGTGCCAGCAGCCCGACAACTACCTACGAGCAGTACTTC; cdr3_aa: CASSPTTTYEQYF
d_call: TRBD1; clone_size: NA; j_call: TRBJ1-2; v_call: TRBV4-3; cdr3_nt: TGCGCCAGCAGCCAAGATTCGAACAGGGGGGGTGGTGGCTACACCTTC; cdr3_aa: CASSQDSNRGGGGYTF
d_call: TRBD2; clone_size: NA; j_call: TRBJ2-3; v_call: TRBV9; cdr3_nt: TGTGCCAGCAGCCCAGGGACTAGCGTGGGCACAGATACGCAGTATTTT; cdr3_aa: CASSPGTSVGTDTQYF
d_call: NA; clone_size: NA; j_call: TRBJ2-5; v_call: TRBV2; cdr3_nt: TGTGCCAGCAGTCGCCGGGCCCCGGTAGGGGAGACCCAGTACTTC; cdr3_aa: CASSRRAPVGETQYF
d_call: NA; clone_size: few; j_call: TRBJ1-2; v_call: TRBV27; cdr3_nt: TGTGCCACTGCCCTAGCTATCGGGGCAGAGCAACGGAATGGCTACACCTTC; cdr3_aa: CATALAIGAEQRNGYTF
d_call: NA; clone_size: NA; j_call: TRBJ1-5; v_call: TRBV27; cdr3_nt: TGTGCCAGCAGTTTATCGGGCACAGTACATAGCAATCAGCCCCAGCATTTT; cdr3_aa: CASSLSGTVHSNQPQHF
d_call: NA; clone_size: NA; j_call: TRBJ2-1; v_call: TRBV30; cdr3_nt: TGTGCCTGGAGTCTCTACAATGAGCAGTTCTTC; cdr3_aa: CAWSLYNEQFF
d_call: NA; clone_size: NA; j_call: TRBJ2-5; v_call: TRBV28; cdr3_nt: TGTGCCAGCAGCCTATACCAAGAGACCCAGTACTTC; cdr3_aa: CASSLYQETQYF
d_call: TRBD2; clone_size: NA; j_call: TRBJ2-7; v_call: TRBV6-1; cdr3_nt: TGTGCCAGCAGTGAAAGGGGAGAAAGAGGACTAGCGGGAGAGCTTCTCTACGAGCAGTACTTC; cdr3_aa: CASSERGERGLAGELLYEQYF
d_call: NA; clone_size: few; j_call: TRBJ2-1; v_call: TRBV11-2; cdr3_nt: TGTGCCAGCAGCTTAGCCAGCGGTACATACAATGAGCAGTTCTTC; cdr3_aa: CASSLASGTYNEQFF
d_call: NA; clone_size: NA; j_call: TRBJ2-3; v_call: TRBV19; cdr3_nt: TGTGCCAGTAGTATAGGAGTCGAAGATACGCAGTATTTT; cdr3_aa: CASSIGVEDTQYF
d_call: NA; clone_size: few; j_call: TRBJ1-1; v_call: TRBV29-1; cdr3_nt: TGCAGCCACTCGAGCGACCAACGGAGGGCTTTCTTT; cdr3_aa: CSHSSDQRRAFF
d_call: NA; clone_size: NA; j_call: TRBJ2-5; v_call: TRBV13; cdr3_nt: TGTGCCAGCAGCCGGCAGGGGAGGCAAGAGACCCAGTACTTC; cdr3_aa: CASSRQGRQETQYF
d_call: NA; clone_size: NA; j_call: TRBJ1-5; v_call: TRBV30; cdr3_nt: TGTGCCTGGAGCTCCCCAGGGTACCTAGTAGCCCAGCATTTT; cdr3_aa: CAWSSPGYLVAQHF
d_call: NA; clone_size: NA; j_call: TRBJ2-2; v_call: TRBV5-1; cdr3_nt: TGCGCCAGCACCCCGATCTCGAACACCGGGGAGCTGTTTTTT; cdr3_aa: CASTPISNTGELFF
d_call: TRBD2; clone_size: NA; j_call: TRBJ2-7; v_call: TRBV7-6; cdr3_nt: TGTGCCAGCAGCTTAGGGGACTACTACGAGCAGTACTTC; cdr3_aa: CASSLGDYYEQYF
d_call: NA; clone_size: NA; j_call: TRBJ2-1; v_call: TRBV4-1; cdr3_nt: TGCGCCAGCAGCCTGGACTATCCCTCCTACAATGAGCAGTTCTTC; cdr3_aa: CASSLDYPSYNEQFF
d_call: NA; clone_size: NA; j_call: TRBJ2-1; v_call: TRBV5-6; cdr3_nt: TGTGCCAGCAGCTTTAGGCCCTCCTACAATGAGCAGTTCTTC; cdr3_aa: CASSFRPSYNEQFF
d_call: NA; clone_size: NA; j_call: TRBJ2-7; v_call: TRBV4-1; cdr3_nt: TGCGCCAGCAGCCAACTCTCAGGGGTAGGCGAGCAGTACTTC; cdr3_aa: CASSQLSGVGEQYF
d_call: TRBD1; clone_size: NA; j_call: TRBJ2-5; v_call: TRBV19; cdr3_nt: TGTGCCAGTTCACAGGGACAGGGGGTTTCCCAGTACTTC; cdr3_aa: CASSQGQGVSQYF
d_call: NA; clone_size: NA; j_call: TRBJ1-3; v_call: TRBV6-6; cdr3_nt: TGTGCCAGCAGCTTCACCGTCTCTGGAAACACCATATATTTT; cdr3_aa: CASSFTVSGNTIYF
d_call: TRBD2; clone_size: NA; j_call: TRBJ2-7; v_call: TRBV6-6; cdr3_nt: TGTGCCAGCCAGGGACTAGCGGGACACGAGCAGTACTTC; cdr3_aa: CASQGLAGHEQYF
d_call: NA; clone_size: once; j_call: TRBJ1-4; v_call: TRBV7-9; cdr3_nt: TGTGCCAGCAGCTTAGGGTCAGGCAGGGGAGTGGAAAAACTGTTTTTT; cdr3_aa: CASSLGSGRGVEKLFF
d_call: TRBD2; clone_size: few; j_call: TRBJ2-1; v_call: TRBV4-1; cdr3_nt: TGCGCCAGCAGCCAGGAGGGGGGACTAGCGGGCGCGCAGTTCTTC; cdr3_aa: CASSQEGGLAGAQFF
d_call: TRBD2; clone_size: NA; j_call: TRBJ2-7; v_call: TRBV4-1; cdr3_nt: TGCGCCAGCAGCCCAGCTACTAGCGGGAGTCTTCCAACCTACGAGCAGTACTTC; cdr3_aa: CASSPATSGSLPTYEQYF
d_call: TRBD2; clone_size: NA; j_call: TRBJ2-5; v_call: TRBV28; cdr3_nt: TGTGCCAGCAGGGCCGGGACTAGCGCTGGAGTGGGGACCCAGTACTTC; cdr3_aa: CASRAGTSAGVGTQYF
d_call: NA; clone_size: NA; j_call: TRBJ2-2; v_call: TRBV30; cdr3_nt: TGTGCCTGGCAGGGGGGATTGAACACCGGGGAGCTGTTTTTT; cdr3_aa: CAWQGGLNTGELFF
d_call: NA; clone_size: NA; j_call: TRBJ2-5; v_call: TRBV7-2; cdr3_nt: TGTGCCAGCAGCCAAGAGAGGGGTCCGGTGACCCAGTACTTC; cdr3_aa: CASSQERGPVTQYF
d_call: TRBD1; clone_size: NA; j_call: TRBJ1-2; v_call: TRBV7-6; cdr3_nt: TGTGCCAGCAGCTTAGTGGGGACAGGGCGAGGCGGCTACACCTTC; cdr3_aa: CASSLVGTGRGGYTF
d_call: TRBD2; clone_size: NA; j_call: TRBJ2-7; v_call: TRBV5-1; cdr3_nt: TGCGCCAGCAGCCCCCTTAGCGGGACGACGTCCTACGAGCAGTACTTC; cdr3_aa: CASSPLSGTTSYEQYF
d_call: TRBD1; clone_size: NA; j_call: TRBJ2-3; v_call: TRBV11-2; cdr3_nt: TGTGCCAGCCCACGAAGGGGGCGGCCAGATACGCAGTATTTT; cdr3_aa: CASPRRGRPDTQYF
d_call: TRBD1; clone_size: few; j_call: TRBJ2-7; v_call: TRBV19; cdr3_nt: TGTGCCGGGGGGACAGGCCTCGGGGAGCAGTACTTC; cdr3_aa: CAGGTGLGEQYF
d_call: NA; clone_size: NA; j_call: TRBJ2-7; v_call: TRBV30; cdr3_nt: TGTGCCTGGAGCCGCAGGGTTTCCTACGAGCAGTACTTC; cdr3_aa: CAWSRRVSYEQYF
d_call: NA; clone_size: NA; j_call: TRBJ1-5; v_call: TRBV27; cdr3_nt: TGTGCCAGCCGCAAAGAACCCGGTCAGCCCCAGCATTTT; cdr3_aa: CASRKEPGQPQHF
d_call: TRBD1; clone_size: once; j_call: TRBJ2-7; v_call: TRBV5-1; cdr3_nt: TGCGCCAGCAGCTGGGACAGATCCTACGAGCAGTACTTC; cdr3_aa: CASSWDRSYEQYF
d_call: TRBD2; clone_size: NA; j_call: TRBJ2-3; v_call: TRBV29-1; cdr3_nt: TGCAGCGTTGAAGGACTAGCGGGAAAGACAGATACGCAGTATTTT; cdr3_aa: CSVEGLAGKTDTQYF
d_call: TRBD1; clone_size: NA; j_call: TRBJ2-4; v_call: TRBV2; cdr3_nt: TGTGCCAGCAGCGGACAGGTTGGCACGGCGGCCAAAAACATTCAGTACTTC; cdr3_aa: CASSGQVGTAAKNIQYF
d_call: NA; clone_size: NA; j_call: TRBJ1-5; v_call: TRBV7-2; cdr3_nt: TGTGCCAGCAGCTTAGGCTCAAACACTTCCCATTATCAGCCCCAGCATTTT; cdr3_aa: CASSLGSNTSHYQPQHF
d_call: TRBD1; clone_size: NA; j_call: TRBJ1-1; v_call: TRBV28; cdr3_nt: TGTGCCACGCAAGCCGGACAGGACTTGAAGTGGACTGAAGCTTTCTTT; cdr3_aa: CATQAGQDLKWTEAFF